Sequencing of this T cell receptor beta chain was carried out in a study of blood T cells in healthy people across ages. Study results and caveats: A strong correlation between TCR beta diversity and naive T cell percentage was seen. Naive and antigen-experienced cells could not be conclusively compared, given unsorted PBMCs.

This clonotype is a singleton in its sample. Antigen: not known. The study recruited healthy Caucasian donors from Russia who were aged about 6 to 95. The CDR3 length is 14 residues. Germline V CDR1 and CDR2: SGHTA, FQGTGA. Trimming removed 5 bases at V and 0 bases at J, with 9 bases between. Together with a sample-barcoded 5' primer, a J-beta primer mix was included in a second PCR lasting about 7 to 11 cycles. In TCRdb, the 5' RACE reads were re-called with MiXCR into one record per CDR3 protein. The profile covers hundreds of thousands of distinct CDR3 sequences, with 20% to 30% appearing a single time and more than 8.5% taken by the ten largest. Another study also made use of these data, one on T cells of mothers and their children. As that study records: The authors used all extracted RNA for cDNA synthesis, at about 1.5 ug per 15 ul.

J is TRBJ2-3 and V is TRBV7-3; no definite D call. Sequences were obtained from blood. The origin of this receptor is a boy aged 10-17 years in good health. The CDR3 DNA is TGTGCCAGCAGCCCGTCTCCTAGCACAGATACGCAGTATTTT. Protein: CASSPSPSTDTQYF.